Each of the 30 T cell receptor beta chains below was sequenced from the same sample in a study of T cells in Graves' hyperthyroidism and ophthalmopathy. Researchers took RNA transcripts and amplified the TCR beta CDR3 regions from them. The primer set for the first-round RT-PCR of the TCR CDR3 was HTBI. TCRdb fed the multiplex PCR reads into MiXCR, producing one record per CDR3 protein. The table lists around 420,000 distinct CDR3 sequences, about 15% of them singletons, with over 7.5% in the top ten. Sequences were obtained from blood. The receptors derive from a young woman with Graves' hyperthyroidism.

V and J are TRBV29-1 and TRBJ1-2; D possibly corresponds to TRBD1 (6 bases). The CDR3 spans 11 residues. CDR1 is SQVTM, CDR2 ANQGSEA, per germline. V was shortened by 4 bases and J by 5 bases, with 8 bases between the two germline ends. DNA for the CDR3: TGCAGCGTTGGGACAGTATATGGCTACACCTTC. This encodes CSVGTVYGYTF. Full variable domain (remainder filled in from reference TRBV29-1 and TRBJ1-2): SAVISQKPSRDICQRGTSLTIQCQVDSQVTMMFWYRQQPGQSLTLIATANQGSEATYESGFVIDKFPISRPNLTFSTLTVSNMSPEDSSIYLCSVGTVYGYTFGSGTRLTVV.

This clonotype occurred many times. The chain employs TRBV28 and TRBJ1-1; no clear D. The V end was cut by 3 bases, the J end by 5 bases, with 16 bases between. Germline V gene sequence: CDR1 MDHEN, CDR2 SYDVKM. The length of the CDR3 is 15 residues. Here the CDR3 DNA reads TGTGCCAGCAGTTTGTTGGGAGAGATGAGGACTGAAGCTTTCTTT. It translates to CASSLLGEMRTEAFF.

At least ten counts were recorded for this clonotype. The rearrangement uses TRBV12-3 or TRBV12-4 and TRBJ1-5; D remains unclear. The CDR3 contains 12 residues. Between the trimmed V and J ends, which lost 1 base and 6 bases, there was a span of 4 bases. The CDR3 DNA reads as TGTGCCAGCAGTTTAGGTGTTCAGCCCCAGCATTTT. Protein: CASSLGVQPQHF.

The J gene is TRBJ2-5, the V gene TRBV28; maybe TRBD1 (6 bases). This CDR3 is 15 amino acids long. In germline, CDR1 is MDHEN, CDR2 SYDVKM. The V end lost 6 bases, the J end lost 2 bases, and 16 bases lay between the germline ends. CDR3 sequence: CASRPHTGLQETQYF. The CDR3 region has the DNA TGTGCCAGCAGACCCCATACAGGGTTACAAGAGACCCAGTACTTC.

This clonotype was counted a few times. The chain combines TRBV5-4 with TRBJ2-7; the match to TRBD2 covers 8 bases. This CDR3 is 14 amino acids long. In germline, CDR1 is SGHNT, CDR2 YYREEE (reference sequence). J gave up 2 bases and V 1 base, and 2 bases lay outside the gene matches. Here the CDR3 reads CASSLNSGTYEQYF. CDR3 DNA sequence: TGTGCCAGCAGCTTGAATAGCGGGACCTACGAGCAGTACTTC.

This clonotype was detected many times. The chain uses TRBV7-2 and TRBJ2-3; D is possibly TRBD2 (6 bases). The CDR3 spans 16 residues. V dropped 4 bases and J dropped 6 bases, with 20 bases sitting between them. Germline values: CDR1 SGHTA, CDR2 FQGNSA. This CDR3 reads CASSWGSGNQWDTQYF. The CDR3 DNA reads TGTGCCAGCAGCTGGGGTAGCGGAAACCAGTGGGATACGCAGTATTTT.

This clonotype turned up a few times. CDR3 loop: CASSPPERGGHEQYF. The CDR3 nucleotides are TGCGCCAGCAGCCCCCCAGAGCGGGGGGGCCACGAGCAGTACTTC. V is TRBV4-1 and J is TRBJ2-7, with 10 positions matching TRBD2. Germline values: CDR1 MGHRA, CDR2 YSYEKL. J lost 5 bases, V lost 4 bases, and 8 bases had no gene match. CDR3 size: 15 residues.

This clonotype appeared many times. V and J are TRBV6-1 and TRBJ1-2; D remains unclear. The CDR3 is 12 residues long. Trimming took 5 bases from V and 8 from J, leaving 12 bases between them. CDR1 MNHNS and CDR2 SASEGT come from the germline V gene. This chain's CDR3 is CASSPWGSGYTF. In DNA form, the CDR3 reads TGTGCCAGCAGTCCCTGGGGATCAGGCTACACCTTC.

This clonotype was found many times. This chain uses TRBV10-3 with TRBJ2-3; D may be TRBD1 (6 bases). The V gene lost 4 bases and the J gene lost 0 bases, with 20 bases spanning the gap. The V gene's germline CDR1 is ENHRY and CDR2 SYGVKD. The CDR3 sequence is 18 residues long. CDR3 sequence (DNA): TGTGCCATCAGTGGTCGAGGGGACACTGTTACTAGCACAGATACGCAGTATTTT. This codes for CAISGRGDTVTSTDTQYF.

This clonotype was counted ten times or more. At one boundary the junction diverges from the germline segment, which might be a read error. The V call is TRBV30, the J call TRBJ1-2, with D unclear. CDR1 and CDR2 (germline): GTSNPN, SVGIG (reference sequence). CDR3 length equals 13 residues. CDR3 DNA sequence: TGCGCCGAGCTTCGAGAGGCTAACTATGGCTACACCTTC. Translated: CAELREANYGYTF.

CDR3 DNA sequence: TGTGCCAGCAGTGAAGTTGCAGGGGGGAAAGCCTACGAGCAGTACTTC. Protein product: CASSEVAGGKAYEQYF. The chain joins TRBV6-1 to TRBJ2-7, with D possibly being TRBD1 (7 bases). Germline values: CDR1 MNHNS, CDR2 SASEGT. Between the trimmed V and J ends, which lost 1 base and 2 bases, there was a span of 15 bases. The CDR3 consists of 16 residues.

The chain combines TRBV4-1 with TRBJ1-4; weak D call: TRBD1 (5 bases). Trimming pared 5 bases from V and 6 bases from J, leaving 19 bases between. This CDR3 spans 16 amino acids. Germline V gene lookup returns CDR1 MGHRA and CDR2 YSYEKL. Here the CDR3 reads CASSSRMKQGHEKLFF. The CDR3 DNA follows: TGCGCCAGCAGCTCCCGGATGAAGCAGGGTCATGAAAAACTGTTTTTT.

The chain couples TRBV6-4 to TRBJ2-2; 8 nucleotides match TRBD2. The CDR3 is 15 residues long. V shed 7 bases and J 4 bases; nucleotides not matched to a gene: 8. Germline CDR1 reads MRHNA; CDR2 reads SNTAGT. CDR3 nucleotides: TGTGCCAGCAATGTCGTAGCGGGATCCACCGGGGAGCTGTTTTTT. This translates into CASNVVAGSTGELFF.

The gene calls are TRBV11-2 and TRBJ2-2, with TRBD2 matching over 8 bases. This CDR3 region has 17 residues. J was trimmed by 0 bases and V by 5 bases; bases with no gene match: 8. Germline values: CDR1 SGHAT, CDR2 FQNNGV. The CDR3 region is CASSPLAGGANTGELFF. The CDR3 DNA reads as TGTGCCAGCAGCCCTCTGGCGGGAGGTGCGAACACCGGGGAGCTGTTTTTT.

A few counts support this clonotype. J is TRBJ2-3 and V is TRBV9, with 7 bases fitting TRBD1. The CDR3 is 15 amino acids. Trimming took 3 bases from V and 3 from J; bases not matched to a gene: 7. CDR1 is SGDLS, CDR2 YYNGEE, per germline. CDR3 sequence reads: CASSGTGVGTDTQYF. The CDR3 region has the DNA TGTGCCAGCAGCGGAACAGGGGTAGGGACAGATACGCAGTATTTT.

Ten or more counts support this clonotype. The chain is built from TRBV11-2 and TRBJ1-3, with D maybe TRBD1 (5 bases). From germline, CDR1 is SGHAT and CDR2 FQNNGV. The CDR3 totals 15 residues. The V gene lost 1 base and the J gene lost 0 bases, with 7 bases spanning the gap. CDR3 sequence reads: CASSLAGFSGNTIYF. For the CDR3, the DNA is TGTGCCAGCAGCTTAGCAGGGTTCTCTGGAAACACCATATATTTT.

As concerns this clonotype: A much more abundant neighbour one base away suggests this may be a read error. The V gene is TRBV5-1, the J gene TRBJ2-3, with D maybe TRBD1 (5 bases). The closer fit of TRBJ1-5 to the DNA end suggests the J call may be wrong. This CDR3 spans 13 amino acids. Looked up from germline, CDR1 is SGHRS and CDR2 is YFSETQ. As DNA, the CDR3 is TGCGCCAGCAGCCTGACCGTACAGGATACGCAGCATTTT. Its protein is CASSLTVQDTQHF.

This clonotype was recorded many times. CDR3: CASSYYEGAGYEQYF. DNA of the CDR3: TGTGCCAGCAGTTACTACGAGGGAGCGGGCTACGAGCAGTACTTC. The chain couples TRBV6-6 to TRBJ2-7, with D perhaps matching TRBD2 (6 bases). Germline V lookup: CDR1 MNHNY, CDR2 SVGAGI (reference sequence). The CDR3 length is 15 residues. V lost 1 base and J lost 3, with 13 bases in between.

This clonotype was picked up many times. This chain connects TRBV30 to TRBJ2-5, with TRBD2 as a possible D gene (6 bases). Trimming left V 0 bases short and J 5 bases short, with 16 bases between. The CDR3 covers 15 residues. Looked up from germline, CDR1 is GTSNPN and CDR2 is SVGIG (reference sequence). The DNA for the CDR3 is TGTGCCTGGAGTGTACGGGGAGGCTGGGGGGAGACCCAGTACTTC. Protein: CAWSVRGGWGETQYF.

This clonotype has a handful of counts. The chain combines TRBV15 with TRBJ1-4, with D uncertain. Trimming pared 1 base from V and 5 bases from J, leaving 11 bases between. The CDR3 is 15 residues long. CDR1 and CDR2 (germline): LNHNV, YYDKDF (reference sequence). The CDR3 protein is CATSRAVSPNEKLFF. Here the CDR3 DNA reads TGTGCCACCAGCAGAGCCGTCTCCCCCAATGAAAAACTGTTTTTT.

This clonotype was recorded many times. V gene TRBV13 combines with J gene TRBJ2-1; possible D gene TRBD1, 5 bases. The CDR3 sequence is 15 residues long. Trimming took 2 bases from V and 1 from J, leaving 9 bases between them. Per the germline V gene, CDR1 is PRHDT and CDR2 is FYEKMQ (reference sequence). Here the CDR3 DNA reads TGTGCCAGCAGCTTACAGGGTCCTTCCTACAATGAGCAGTTCTTC. Translating gives CASSLQGPSYNEQFF. The full variable domain, in which reference TRBV13 and TRBJ2-1 provide the parts outside the CDR3, is AAGVIQSPRHLIKEKRETATLKCYPIPRHDTVYWYQQGPGQDPQFLISFYEKMQSDKGSIPDRFSAQQFSDYHSELNMSSLELGDSALYFCASSLQGPSYNEQFFGPGTRLTVL.

This clonotype was seen a few times. The rearrangement uses TRBV20-1 and TRBJ1-2, with 8 bases fitting TRBD1. With 1 base clipped from V and 4 bases from J, the junction kept 8 bases outside the gene matches. Germline V CDR1 and CDR2: DFQATT, SNEGSKA (reference sequence). The CDR3 contains 15 residues. The CDR3: CSARAFQGAAYGYTF. DNA for the CDR3: TGCAGTGCTAGAGCCTTCCAGGGGGCGGCCTATGGCTACACCTTC.

Ten or more counts support this clonotype. V gene TRBV20-1 combines with J gene TRBJ2-5, with no clear D. Germline-derived CDR1 and CDR2 are DFQATT and SNEGSKA (reference sequence). The CDR3 is 13 residues long. V lost 4 bases and J lost 1, with 10 bases in between. The CDR3 DNA reads TGCAGTGCTAAGGTCCCGGCCCAAGAGACCCAGTACTTC. Protein sequence: CSAKVPAQETQYF.

The chain uses TRBV12-3 or TRBV12-4 and TRBJ2-2, with D maybe TRBD2 (5 bases). CDR3 size: 14 residues. The ends were cut back, 6 bases at V and 7 bases at J, with 15 bases in the middle. CDR3 sequence reads: CASSLARGNGELFF. In DNA form, the CDR3 reads TGTGCCAGCAGCTTGGCCCGGGGAAACGGGGAGCTGTTTTTT.

J is TRBJ1-5 and V is TRBV28; D is unclear. Germline loops: CDR1 MDHEN, CDR2 SYDVKM. V lost 4 bases to trimming and J lost 5 bases, with 12 bases between them. The CDR3 is made up of 14 amino acids. For the CDR3, the DNA is TGTGCCAGCAGTTCCCTAGTAGGATATCAGCCCCAGCATTTT. Translated: CASSSLVGYQPQHF. Full variable domain (outside the CDR3, taken from reference TRBV28 and TRBJ1-5): DVKVTQSSRYLVKRTGEKVFLECVQDMDHENMFWYRQDPGLGLRLIYFSYDVKMKEKGDIPEGYSVSREKKERFSLILESASTNQTSMYLCASSSLVGYQPQHFGDGTRLSIL.

As to this clonotype: The missing conserved phenylalanine or tryptophan at the end of this CDR3 makes a read error likely. The rearrangement joins TRBV4-1 to TRBJ1-2; D call uncertain. Trimming left V 0 bases short and J 2 bases short, with 13 bases between. The CDR3 covers 16 residues. The germline V gene has CDR1 MGHRA and CDR2 YSYEKL. The chain's CDR3 is CASSQEVNRLNYGYTS. Written as DNA, the CDR3 is TGCGCCAGCAGCCAAGAAGTGAACAGATTAAACTATGGCTACACCTCC.

This clonotype has ten or more counts. This chain connects TRBV5-1 to TRBJ2-1, with 10 bases aligning to TRBD1. CDR1 SGHRS and CDR2 YFSETQ come from the germline V gene. V gave up 0 bases and J gave up 6 bases; unmatched junction bases: 3. This CDR3 has 15 amino acids. CDR3 DNA sequence: TGCGCCAGCAGCTTGGACGGGACAGGGGTCAATGAGCAGTTCTTC. Translation: CASSLDGTGVNEQFF.

The table lists this clonotype with many counts. The chain employs TRBV11-2 and TRBJ1-2; 7 bases are a match to TRBD1. The V gene's germline CDR1 is SGHAT and CDR2 FQNNGV. V dropped 1 base and J dropped 8; count of bases not matched to a gene: 10. This CDR3 has 15 amino acids. CDR3 bases: TGTGCCAGCAGCTTAGTTGTAATGGGACAGTGGGGCTACACCTTC. Its protein is CASSLVVMGQWGYTF.

This clonotype was counted ten times or more. The CDR3 here is CASSEVPAGMGAFF. The CDR3 DNA reads TGTGCCAGCAGTGAAGTCCCTGCAGGGATGGGAGCTTTCTTT. The gene calls are TRBV6-1 and TRBJ1-1; possibly TRBD1 for D (5 bases). The CDR3 runs 14 residues. Deletions cut 1 base from V and 10 bases from J, with 16 bases between. The V gene's germline CDR1 is MNHNS and CDR2 SASEGT.

Many counts were recorded for this clonotype. The chain combines TRBV9 with TRBJ1-3; unclear D gene. Trimming pared 7 bases from V and 3 bases from J, leaving 26 bases between. The CDR3 runs to 18 residues. Germline CDR1 reads SGDLS; CDR2 reads YYNGEE. The CDR3 sequence: CASATSDAAAPFGNTIYF. The CDR3 region has the DNA TGTGCCAGCGCCACTTCAGATGCGGCGGCACCGTTTGGAAACACCATATATTTT.